Listed here is a single TCR beta chain. Its target is not known. Each patient relapsed following autologous stem cell transplantation, and prior brentuximab vedotin exposure differed. Complete response, partial response or progressive disease was each patient's best response. The data stem from a study of PD-1 blockade in classical Hodgkin lymphoma. The study's findings and limits: By C4D1 there was a significant rise in CD4+ TCR diversity but not in CD8+ TCR diversity. Baseline diversity was lower in partial responders and progressors than complete responders. TCR diversity at baseline was reported to be reduced in newly diagnosed patients relative to healthy donors.

Clones were read by immunoSEQ multiplex PCR, and TCRdb kept only the in-frame ones, dropping some. The sample carries around 44,000 clones, around 87% recorded once. This CDR3 contains 15 residues. Losses at the gene ends were 5 bases for V and 5 bases for J; bases not matched to a gene: 5. Germline-derived CDR1 and CDR2 are SGHTA and FQGTGA. The sample here was peripheral blood mononuclear cells (PBMCs), taken before the second cycle of nivolumab. The sequence was obtained from a human donor with classical Hodgkin lymphoma. The chain uses TRBV7-3 and TRBJ2-2; 10 bases fit TRBD2. The CDR3 coding sequence is TGTGCCAGCAGCCCAGCGGGAGGGCGAACCGGGGAGCTGTTTTTT. Translation: CASSPAGGRTGELFF.